What follows describes a single T cell receptor beta chain. Trimming removed 6 bases from V and 0 bases from J; junction bases left unmatched: 5. This CDR3 comprises 15 residues. Looked up from germline, CDR1 is MNHEY and CDR2 is SVGEGT. The sample originates from a study of blood T cell repertoires in COVID-19. TCRdb keeps only in-frame clones here, not all; method: immunoSEQ multiplex PCR. Seen here are 100,000 or so clones, roughly nine tenths observed once, and the top ten hold approximately 15%. The V and J genes are TRBV6-2 or TRBV6-3 and TRBJ2-7; 10 bases are shared with TRBD1. Specimen: peripheral blood. This sequence originates from a man between 50 and 59 years old with acute or convalescent COVID-19. The CDR3 sequence is CASSPGQGLSYEQYF. Here the CDR3 DNA reads TGTGCCAGCAGCCCGGGACAGGGGCTCTCCTACGAGCAGTACTTC.